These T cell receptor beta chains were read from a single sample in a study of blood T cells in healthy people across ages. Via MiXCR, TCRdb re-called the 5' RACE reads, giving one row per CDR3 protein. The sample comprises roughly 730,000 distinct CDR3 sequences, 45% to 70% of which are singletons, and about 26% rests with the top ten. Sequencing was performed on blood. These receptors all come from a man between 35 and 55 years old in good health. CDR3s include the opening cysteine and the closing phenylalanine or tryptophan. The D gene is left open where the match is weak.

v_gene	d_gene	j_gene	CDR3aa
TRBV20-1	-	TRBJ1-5	CSARDPWELGNQPQHF
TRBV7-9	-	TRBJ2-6	CASKAGANVLTF
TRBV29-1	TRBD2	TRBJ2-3	CSVEDTGGSSASTDTQYF
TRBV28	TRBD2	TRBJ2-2	CASSSAGEYELFF
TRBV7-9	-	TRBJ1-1	CASRAAGRGKNTEAFF
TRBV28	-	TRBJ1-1	CASISIRNKMNTEAFF
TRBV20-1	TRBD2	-	CSASPGLAGAYEQYF
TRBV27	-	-	CASSLSASYVGTQYF
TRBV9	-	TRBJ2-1	CASSVDGRARGRNEQFF
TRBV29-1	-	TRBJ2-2	CSAGTNTGELFF
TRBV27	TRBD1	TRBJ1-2	CASSGNGGQPGAGGYTF
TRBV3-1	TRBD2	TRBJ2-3	CASSQERLAGLSDTQYF
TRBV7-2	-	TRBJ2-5	CASSLTGSYQETQYF
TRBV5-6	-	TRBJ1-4	CASSLIVPSGEKLFF
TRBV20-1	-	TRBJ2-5	CSARVGGAQYF
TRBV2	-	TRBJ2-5	CASRLDAQETQYF
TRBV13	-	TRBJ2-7	CASSPSGGLPGEEQYF
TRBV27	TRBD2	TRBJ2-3	CASRLAGDYTDTQYF
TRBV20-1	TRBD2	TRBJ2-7	CSARGRGAYEQYF
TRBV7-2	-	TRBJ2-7	CASSRRGPLSYEQYF
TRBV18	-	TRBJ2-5	CASSPIKGVQETQYF
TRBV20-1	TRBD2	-	CSARDRLAGAAIYEQYF
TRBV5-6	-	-	CASSSNGGEQYF
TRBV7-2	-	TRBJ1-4	CASSSEGGLLFF
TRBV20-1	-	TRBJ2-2	CSARVNTLMRTGELFF
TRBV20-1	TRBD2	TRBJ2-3	CSARGETSGRSDTQYF
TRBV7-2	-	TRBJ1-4	CASSISSGQQNEKLFF